This T cell receptor (beta chain) was obtained from a study of cytomegalovirus exposure and HLA in healthy donors. Here immunoSEQ multiplex PCR was the method, and the copy in TCRdb shows in-frame clones only, minus some. The sample gives some 140,000 clones, about 87% of which show up once; around 5.9% is in the top ten. The CDR3 contains 18 residues. The J segment lost 1 base and the V segment lost 4 bases, leaving 4 bases of the junction unmatched. CDR1 SNHLY and CDR2 FYNNEI come from the germline V gene. About this clone: Its antigen is undetermined.

The study's findings and limits: The study listed approximately 160 cytomegalovirus-associated TCR beta chains. Most TCR sequences showed up rarely, but some public TCRs showed up in many donors. CMV antigen specificity was confirmed in vitro for a few CMV-associated chains.

This sequence was found in a woman aged 25-40 years in good health and CMV-seropositive. Sequenced sample: PBMCs. The chain links TRBV2 to TRBJ2-1; 16 bases are a match to TRBD2. CDR3 bases: TGTGCCAGCAGTGGGGGACTAGCGGGAGGGCAGTCCTACAATGAGCAGTTCTTC. Its protein is CASSGGLAGGQSYNEQFF.